The rows below give T cell receptor beta chains drawn from one sample of a study of T cells in Graves' hyperthyroidism and ophthalmopathy. TCRdb itself ran the multiplex PCR reads through MiXCR, one entry per CDR3 protein. The table has some 500,000 distinct CDR3 sequences, around 22% seen once. The source material was blood. The origin of the receptors is a woman in her 30s with Graves' ophthalmopathy. Each CDR3 is given without its conserved first and last residue. Clone sizes are given selectively: once, few, many, or a class where the clone is expanded.

clone_size v_call cdr3_aa
many TRBV6-2/TRBV6-3 ASSYHRDYEQY
once TRBV11-1 ASSFVWAQTLGGYT
few TRBV2 ASSTDRSRY
NA TRBV2 ASSGQAIYGYT
many TRBV6-1 ASSPGLVYGYT
many TRBV19 ASSLYGGQGPYEQY
many TRBV13 ASSWTGGATGELF
NA TRBV7-3 ASSFQNEETQY
many TRBV7-9 ASSLEDNRGYT
few TRBV7-6 ASSLTPGGNTGELF
NA TRBV7-2 ASSLRRLIHRTGGPDEQY
NA TRBV20-1 SAHTTGLAGELF
NA TRBV6-2/TRBV6-3 ASSSSGANYGYT
many TRBV27 ASTSTGGIGYT
NA TRBV19 ASSIGSTEAF
few TRBV6-2/TRBV6-3 ASSYLGTSGSWGTGELF
NA TRBV6-1 ASMRYEQY
NA TRBV28 ASSPLVRDYEQY
few TRBV3-1 ASSRGGSRTGELF
many TRBV29-1 SVEGGSWETQY
NA TRBV19 ASSKTAHWTGELF
NA TRBV7-8 ASSLVDGNQPQH
NA TRBV15 ATSSTKNYGYT
few TRBV12-3/TRBV12-4 ASSSGQFTEAF
many TRBV12-3/TRBV12-4 ASSLTGGNSPLH
few TRBV12-3/TRBV12-4 ASSFRAYESGYT
few TRBV15 ATSSRGLNTEAF
NA TRBV12-3/TRBV12-4 ASSLGDRVNT
many TRBV12-3/TRBV12-4 ASSRYTEAF
many TRBV5-1 ASSLSVELF
many TRBV11-3 ASSLGPGQSDQPQH
many TRBV6-5 ASRGGGKAF
many TRBV4-2 ASSQGGATEAF
few TRBV6-1 ASSDDYSGANVLT
many TRBV18 ASSPGLIDQPQH
many TRBV20-1 SATAGGSNYGYT
NA TRBV6-1 ASTLTGTYTEAF